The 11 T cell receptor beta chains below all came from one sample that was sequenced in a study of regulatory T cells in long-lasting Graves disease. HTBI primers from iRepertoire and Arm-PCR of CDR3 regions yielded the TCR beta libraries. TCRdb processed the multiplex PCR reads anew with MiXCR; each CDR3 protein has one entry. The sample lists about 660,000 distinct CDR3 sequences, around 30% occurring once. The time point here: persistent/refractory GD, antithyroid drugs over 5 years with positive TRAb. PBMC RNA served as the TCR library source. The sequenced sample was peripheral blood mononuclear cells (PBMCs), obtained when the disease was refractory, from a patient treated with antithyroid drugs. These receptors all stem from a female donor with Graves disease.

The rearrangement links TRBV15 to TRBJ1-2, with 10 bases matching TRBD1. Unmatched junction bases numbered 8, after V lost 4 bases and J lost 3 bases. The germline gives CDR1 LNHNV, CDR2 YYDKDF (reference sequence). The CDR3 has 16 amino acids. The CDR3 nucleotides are TGTGCCACCAGCAACCCGGGACAGGGGAGCTACTATGGCTACACCTTC. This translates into CATSNPGQGSYYGYTF.

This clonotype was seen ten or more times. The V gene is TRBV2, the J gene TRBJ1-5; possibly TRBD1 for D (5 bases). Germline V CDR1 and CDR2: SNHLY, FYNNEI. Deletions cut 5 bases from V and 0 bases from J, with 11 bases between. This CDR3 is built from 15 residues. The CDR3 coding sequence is TGTGCCAGCAGTCAGGGATCCTATAGCAATCAGCCCCAGCATTTT. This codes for CASSQGSYSNQPQHF.

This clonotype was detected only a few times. The CDR3 here is CASSLDAGVNGYTF. The CDR3 region has the DNA TGTGCCAGCAGCTTAGACGCAGGGGTCAATGGCTACACCTTC. The chain is built from TRBV11-2 and TRBJ1-2, with D possibly matching TRBD1 (6 bases). CDR3 size: 14 residues. Germline V gene lookup returns CDR1 SGHAT and CDR2 FQNNGV. V lost 0 bases and J lost 6, with 11 bases in between.

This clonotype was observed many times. The CDR3 DNA follows: TGTGCCAGCAGTATAGGACAGGGTGCAACTAATGAAAAACTGTTTTTT. Translated, it gives CASSIGQGATNEKLFF. The rearrangement links TRBV12-3 or TRBV12-4 to TRBJ1-4; 8 nucleotides align to TRBD1. The trim removed 5 bases at V and 0 bases at J, leaving 5 bases unmatched. The length of the CDR3 is 16 residues.

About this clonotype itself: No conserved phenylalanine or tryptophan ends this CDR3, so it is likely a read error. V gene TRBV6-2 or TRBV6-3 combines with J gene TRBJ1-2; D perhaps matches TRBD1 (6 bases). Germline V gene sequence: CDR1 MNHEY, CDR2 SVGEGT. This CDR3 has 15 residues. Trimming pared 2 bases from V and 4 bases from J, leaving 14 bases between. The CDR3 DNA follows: TGTGCCAGCAGTTACGTATCGGGGGGCTCCTATGGCTACACCTTA. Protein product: CASSYVSGGSYGYTL.

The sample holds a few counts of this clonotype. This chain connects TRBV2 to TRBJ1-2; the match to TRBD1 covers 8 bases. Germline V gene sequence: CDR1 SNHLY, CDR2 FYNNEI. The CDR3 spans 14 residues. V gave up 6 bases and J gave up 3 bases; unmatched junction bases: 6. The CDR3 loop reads CASRTDRDYYGYTF. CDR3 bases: TGTGCCAGCAGGACGGACAGGGATTACTATGGCTACACCTTC.

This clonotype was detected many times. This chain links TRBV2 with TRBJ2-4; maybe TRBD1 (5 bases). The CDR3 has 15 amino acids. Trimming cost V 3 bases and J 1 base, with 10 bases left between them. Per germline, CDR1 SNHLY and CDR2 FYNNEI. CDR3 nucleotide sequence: TGTGCCAGCAGTGAGGATCAGGGCGCCAAAAACATTCAGTACTTC. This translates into CASSEDQGAKNIQYF. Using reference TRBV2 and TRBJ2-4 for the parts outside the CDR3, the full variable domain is EPEVTQTPSHQVTQMGQEVILRCVPISNHLYFYWYRQILGQKVEFLVSFYNNEISEKSEIFDDQFSVERPDGSNFTLKIRSTKLEDSAMYFCASSEDQGAKNIQYFGAGTRLSVL.

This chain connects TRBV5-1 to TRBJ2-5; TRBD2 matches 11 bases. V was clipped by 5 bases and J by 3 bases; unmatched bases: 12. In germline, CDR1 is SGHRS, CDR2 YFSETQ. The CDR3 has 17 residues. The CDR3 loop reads CASRRLAGSSSEETQYF. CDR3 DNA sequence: TGCGCCAGCAGGCGACTAGCGGGATCATCGAGTGAAGAGACCCAGTACTTC.

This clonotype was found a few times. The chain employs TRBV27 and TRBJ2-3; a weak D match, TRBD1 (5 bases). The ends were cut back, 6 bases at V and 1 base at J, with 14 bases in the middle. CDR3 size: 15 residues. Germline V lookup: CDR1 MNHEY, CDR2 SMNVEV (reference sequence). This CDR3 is CASSPLGVGTDTQYF. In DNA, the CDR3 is TGTGCCAGCAGCCCCCTAGGGGTAGGCACAGATACGCAGTATTTT.

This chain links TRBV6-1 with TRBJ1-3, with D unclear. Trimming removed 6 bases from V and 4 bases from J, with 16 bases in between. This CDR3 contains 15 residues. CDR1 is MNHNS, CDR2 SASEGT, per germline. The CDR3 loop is CASRPRVFRGNTIYF. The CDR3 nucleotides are TGTGCCAGCAGACCTCGGGTTTTCCGGGGAAACACCATATATTTT.

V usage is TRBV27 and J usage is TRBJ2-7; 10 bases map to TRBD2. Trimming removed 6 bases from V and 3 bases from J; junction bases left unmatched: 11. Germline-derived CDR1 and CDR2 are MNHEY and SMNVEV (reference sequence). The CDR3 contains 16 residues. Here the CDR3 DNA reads TGTGCCAGCAGAGCTCTAGCGGGAGAGACCCACTACGAGCAGTACTTC. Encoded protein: CASRALAGETHYEQYF.